This T cell receptor (beta chain) was captured by sequencing in a study of beta chain features in type 1 diabetes (dated by TCRdb to 2016 to 2018). For the wider study: Mean age, gender distribution, total cell number and subset yield were not different between patients and healthy donors. Whereas all 30 or so donors provided naive and central memory subsets, regulatory and stem cell-like memory subsets were isolated from just 8 patients and roughly eight healthy donors. A total of 85 million to 140 million sorted cells were examined across all samples, and the number of cells per subset was strongly correlated with RNA yield. The study compared TCRB repertoires of sorted circulating CD4+ T cell subsets between recently diagnosed type 1 diabetes patients and matched healthy donors.

As for this clone: There is no known antigen for this receptor. There are no base qualities to consult, and no much larger clone falls within one base.

Each donor gave one peripheral blood draw, averaging about 120 mL, which was collected into heparinised tubes. A BD FACSAria II was used to sort naive, central memory, regulatory and stem cell-like memory CD4+ T cells with a panel that included CD45RO, CCR7, CD25, CD127, CD95 and CD27. Purity was above 98% for every sorted population. Right away, PBMCs were isolated by Lymphoprep density gradient centrifugation and were stained directly, with no culture step. To minimize batch effects, samples were stained and sorted in pairs, one healthy donor with one patient per experiment. What the research found in general, with its limitations: HLA sub-analyses involved small numbers of individuals, so any influence of HLA type on TCRB rearrangement remained unresolved. Naive, central memory and regulatory TCRB repertoires appeared to be more similar among patients than among healthy donors. Sequencing cDNA rather than genomic DNA could over-represent highly expressing activated cells, although activation and CD3 levels did not differ between groups. PCR may preferentially amplify shorter templates, but because patient and control samples were amplified and corrected together, any resulting skew would affect both groups equally. A moderate but significant shortening of TCRB CDR3 length was observed in type 1 diabetes patients in all four CD4+ subsets. At VDJ recombination sites, type 1 diabetes patients had fewer insertions and more deleted nucleotides, which implies abnormalities in thymic rearrangement.

The entire amount of isolated RNA was reverse transcribed using the High Capacity cDNA Reverse Transcription Kit, so the sequenced TCRB transcripts were expressed ones. Deep immunoSEQ sequencing was performed on naive, central memory and regulatory T cell samples, with an average of about 3.6 million total reads per sample. Sorted cells were lysed in RLT buffer, and RNA was extracted using DNase-treated RNeasy Micro or Mini kits according to cell number. Each cell subset was processed separately to prevent cross-contamination, with patient and healthy donor samples processed together. The immunoSEQ multiplex PCR was used to amplify TCRB sequences from cDNA, generating 87-bp fragments that spanned the CDR3 region. Sequencing of the amplicons was done on the Illumina HiSeq platform. From the authors' description of their analysis: Synthetic template baselines were used to correct PCR bias computationally, reads within Hamming distance 2 were collapsed together, and singletons that could not be merged were discarded. By aligning reads against IMGT, V, D and J genes, CDR3 length, and insertions or deletions at six rearrangement sites were assigned. Within each subset, clonotype counts were normalized to sorted cell number, and only after that were true diversity and Gini coefficients computed with the tcR R package. The overlap coefficient, calculated on TCRB nucleotide sequences, was used to measure repertoire sharing. Out-of-frame TCRB sequences from naive cells were analyzed to stand in for the pre-selection repertoire. What TCRdb holds here is the immuneACCESS table cut down to in-frame rearrangements. Part of the clones is not present; checked against another copy, under half of the missing clones reflect an unresolved V gene, and the others are unexplained. V and J calls and clone size come straight from that table; D and trimming were deduced from the DNA. The sample table holds hundreds of thousands of clones, of which around 15% were seen once. The ten largest clones capture 0.07% to 0.095% of the sample.

Looking up the germline V gene yields CDR1 SGHRS and CDR2 YFSETQ. Germline trimming: 3 bases from V, 3 bases from J; junction bases outside gene matches: 4. From its cysteine to its phenylalanine, the CDR3 spans 14 amino acids. The kept DNA is CDR3 alone, 42 bases in frame from the first base. The sequenced sample was naive CD4+ T cells from blood. The cell subset or site label of this sample denotes: true naive CD4+ T cells. The receptor comes from a man in his late teens or twenties in good health. This sequence uses TRBV5-1 and TRBJ1-2; 8 bases in the junction line up with TRBD1. The CDR3: CASSSTQGDYGYTF. The DNA sequence reads TGCGCCAGCAGCTCGACACAGGGGGACTATGGCTACACCTTC.